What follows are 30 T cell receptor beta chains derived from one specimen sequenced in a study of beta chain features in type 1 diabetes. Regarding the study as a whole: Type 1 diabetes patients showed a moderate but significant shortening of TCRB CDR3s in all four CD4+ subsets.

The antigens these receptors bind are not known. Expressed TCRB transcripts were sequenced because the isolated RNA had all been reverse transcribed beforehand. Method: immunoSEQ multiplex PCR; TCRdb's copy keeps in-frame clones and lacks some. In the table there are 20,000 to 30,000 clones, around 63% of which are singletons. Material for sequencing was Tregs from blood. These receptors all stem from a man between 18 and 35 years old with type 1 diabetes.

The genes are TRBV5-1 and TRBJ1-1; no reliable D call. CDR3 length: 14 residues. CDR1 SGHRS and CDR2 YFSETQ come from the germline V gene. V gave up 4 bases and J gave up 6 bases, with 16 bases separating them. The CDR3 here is CASSPAPVSSEAFF. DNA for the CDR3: TGCGCCAGCAGCCCTGCACCGGTTAGCTCTGAAGCTTTCTTT.

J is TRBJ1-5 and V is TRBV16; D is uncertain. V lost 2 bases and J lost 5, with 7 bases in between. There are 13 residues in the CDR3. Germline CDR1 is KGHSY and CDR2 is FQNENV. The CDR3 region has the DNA TGTGCCAGCAGCCAAGGGAGCCATCAGCCCCAGCATTTT. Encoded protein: CASSQGSHQPQHF. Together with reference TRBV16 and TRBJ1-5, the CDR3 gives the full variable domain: GEEVAQTPKHLVRGEGQKAKLYCAPIKGHSYVFWYQQVLKNEFKFLISFQNENVFDETGMPKERFSAKCLPNSPCSLEIQATKLEDSAVYFCASSQGSHQPQHFGDGTRLSIL.

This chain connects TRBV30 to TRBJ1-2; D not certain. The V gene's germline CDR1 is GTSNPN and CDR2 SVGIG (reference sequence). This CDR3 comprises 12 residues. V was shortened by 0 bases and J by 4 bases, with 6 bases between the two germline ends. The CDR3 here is CAWSVLAYGYTF. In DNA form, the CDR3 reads TGTGCCTGGAGTGTACTCGCCTATGGCTACACCTTC.

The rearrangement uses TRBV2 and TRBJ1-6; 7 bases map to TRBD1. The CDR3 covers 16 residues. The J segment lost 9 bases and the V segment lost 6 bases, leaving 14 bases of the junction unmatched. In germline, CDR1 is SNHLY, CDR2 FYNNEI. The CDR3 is CASSYNDRVVGSPLHF. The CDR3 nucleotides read TGTGCCAGCAGCTATAATGACAGGGTGGTAGGTTCACCCCTCCACTTT. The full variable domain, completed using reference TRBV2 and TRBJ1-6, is EPEVTQTPSHQVTQMGQEVILRCVPISNHLYFYWYRQILGQKVEFLVSFYNNEISEKSEIFDDQFSVERPDGSNFTLKIRSTKLEDSAMYFCASSYNDRVVGSPLHFGNGTRLTVT.

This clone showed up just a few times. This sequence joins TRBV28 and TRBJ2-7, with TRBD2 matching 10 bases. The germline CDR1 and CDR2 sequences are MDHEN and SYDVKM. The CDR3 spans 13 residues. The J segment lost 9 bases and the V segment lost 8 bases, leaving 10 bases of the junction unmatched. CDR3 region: CASAVRTSGWQYF. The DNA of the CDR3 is TGTGCCAGCGCCGTGAGGACTAGCGGCTGGCAGTACTTC.

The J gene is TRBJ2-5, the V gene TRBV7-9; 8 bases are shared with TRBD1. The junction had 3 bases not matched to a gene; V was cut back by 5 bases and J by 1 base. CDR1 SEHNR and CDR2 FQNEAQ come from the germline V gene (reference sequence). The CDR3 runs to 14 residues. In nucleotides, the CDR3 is TGTGCCAGCAGCCCGGACAGGGTCCAAGAGACCCAGTACTTC. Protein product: CASSPDRVQETQYF.

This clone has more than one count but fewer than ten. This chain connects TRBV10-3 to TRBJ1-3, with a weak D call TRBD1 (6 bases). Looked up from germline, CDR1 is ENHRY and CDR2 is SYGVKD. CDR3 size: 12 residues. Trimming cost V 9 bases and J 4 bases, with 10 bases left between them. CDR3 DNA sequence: TGTGCCATGTCAGGGGCCGGAAACACCATATATTTT. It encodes CAMSGAGNTIYF.

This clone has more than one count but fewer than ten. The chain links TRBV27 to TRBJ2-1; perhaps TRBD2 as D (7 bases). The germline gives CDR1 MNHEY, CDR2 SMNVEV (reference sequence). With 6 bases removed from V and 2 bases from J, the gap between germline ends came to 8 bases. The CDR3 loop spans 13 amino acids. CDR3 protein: CASRGGPYNEQFF. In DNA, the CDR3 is TGTGCCAGCAGGGGGGGGCCCTACAATGAGCAGTTCTTC.

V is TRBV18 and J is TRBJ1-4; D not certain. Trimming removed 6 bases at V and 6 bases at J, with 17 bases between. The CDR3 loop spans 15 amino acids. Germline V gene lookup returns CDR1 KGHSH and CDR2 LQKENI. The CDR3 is CASSPRSGGDEKLFF. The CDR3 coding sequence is TGTGCCAGCTCCCCAAGGTCCGGCGGGGATGAAAAACTGTTTTTT. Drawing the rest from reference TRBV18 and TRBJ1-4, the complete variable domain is NAGVMQNPRHLVRRRGQEARLRCSPMKGHSHVYWYRQLPEEGLKFMVYLQKENIIDESGMPKERFSAEFPKEGPSILRIQQVVRGDSAAYFCASSPRSGGDEKLFFGSGTQLSVL.

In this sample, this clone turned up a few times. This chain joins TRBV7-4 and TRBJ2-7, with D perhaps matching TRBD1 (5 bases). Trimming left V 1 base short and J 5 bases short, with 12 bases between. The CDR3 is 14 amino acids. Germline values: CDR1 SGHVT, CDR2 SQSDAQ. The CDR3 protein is CASSLVRAQHEQYF. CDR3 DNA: TGTGCCAGCAGCTTAGTCAGGGCCCAGCACGAGCAGTACTTC.

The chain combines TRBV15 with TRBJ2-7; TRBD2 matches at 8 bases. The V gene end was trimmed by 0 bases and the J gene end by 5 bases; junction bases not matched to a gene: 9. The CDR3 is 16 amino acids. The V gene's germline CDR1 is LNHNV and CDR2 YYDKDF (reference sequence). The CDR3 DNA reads TGTGCCACCAGCAGAGATCGGGCTAGCGGGCTTCACGAGCAGTACTTC. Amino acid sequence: CATSRDRASGLHEQYF.

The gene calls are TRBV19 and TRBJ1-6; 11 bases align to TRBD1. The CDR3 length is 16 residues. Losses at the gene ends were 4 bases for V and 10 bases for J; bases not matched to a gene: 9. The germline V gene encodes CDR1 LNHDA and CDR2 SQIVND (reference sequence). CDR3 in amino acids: CASSTRTGGGESPLHF. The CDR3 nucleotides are TGTGCCAGTAGTACCAGGACAGGGGGCGGAGAATCACCCCTCCACTTT.

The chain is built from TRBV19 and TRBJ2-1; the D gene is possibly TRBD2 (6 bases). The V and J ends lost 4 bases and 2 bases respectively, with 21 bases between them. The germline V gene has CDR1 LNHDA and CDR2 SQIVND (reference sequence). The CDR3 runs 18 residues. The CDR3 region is CASSKPAAGPFPYNEQFF. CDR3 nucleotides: TGTGCCAGTAGTAAGCCCGCGGCGGGGCCCTTTCCCTACAATGAGCAGTTCTTC.

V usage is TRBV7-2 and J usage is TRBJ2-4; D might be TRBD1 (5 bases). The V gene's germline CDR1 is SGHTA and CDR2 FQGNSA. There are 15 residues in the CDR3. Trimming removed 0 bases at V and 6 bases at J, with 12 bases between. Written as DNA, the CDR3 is TGTGCCAGCAGCTTAGCGGCAGGGCGCGGAAACATTCAGTACTTC. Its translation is CASSLAAGRGNIQYF.

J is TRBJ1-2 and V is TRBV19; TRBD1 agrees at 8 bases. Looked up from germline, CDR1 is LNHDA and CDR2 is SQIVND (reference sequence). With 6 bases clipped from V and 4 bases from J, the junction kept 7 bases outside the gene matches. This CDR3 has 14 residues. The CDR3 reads CASRDRAPSYGYTF. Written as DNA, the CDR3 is TGTGCCAGTAGGGACAGGGCCCCCTCCTATGGCTACACCTTC.

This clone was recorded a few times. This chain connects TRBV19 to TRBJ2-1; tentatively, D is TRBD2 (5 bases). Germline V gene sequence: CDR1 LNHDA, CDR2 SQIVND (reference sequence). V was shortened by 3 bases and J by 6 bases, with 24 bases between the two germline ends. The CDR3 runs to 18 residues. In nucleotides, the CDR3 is TGTGCCAGTAGTATTATCGCAGCGGTCCCCACCAGGAGCAATGAGCAGTTCTTC. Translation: CASSIIAAVPTRSNEQFF.

CDR3 nucleotides: TGTGCCAGCAGTGAAGCGGGCAGGGCGGATGGCTACACCTTC. It yields the protein CASSEAGRADGYTF. The chain links TRBV6-1 to TRBJ1-2; D is possibly TRBD1 (5 bases). Between the trimmed V and J ends, which lost 0 bases and 6 bases, there was a span of 11 bases. The CDR3 runs to 14 residues. CDR1 is MNHNS, CDR2 SASEGT, per germline.

In nucleotides, the CDR3 is TGTGCCAGCAGTCCCACTAGGAACATTCAGTACTTC. It is translated as CASSPTRNIQYF. The genes are TRBV28 and TRBJ2-4, with D possibly being TRBD2 (5 bases). Deletions cut 5 bases from V and 7 bases from J, with 9 bases between. Germline V lookup: CDR1 MDHEN, CDR2 SYDVKM. The CDR3 sequence is 12 residues long.

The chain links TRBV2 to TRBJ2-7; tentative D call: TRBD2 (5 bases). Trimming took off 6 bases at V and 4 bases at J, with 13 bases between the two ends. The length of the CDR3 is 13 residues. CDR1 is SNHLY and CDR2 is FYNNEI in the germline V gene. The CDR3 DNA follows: TGTGCCAGCAGGGAGGCGCCGATTTACGAGCAGTACTTC. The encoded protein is CASREAPIYEQYF.

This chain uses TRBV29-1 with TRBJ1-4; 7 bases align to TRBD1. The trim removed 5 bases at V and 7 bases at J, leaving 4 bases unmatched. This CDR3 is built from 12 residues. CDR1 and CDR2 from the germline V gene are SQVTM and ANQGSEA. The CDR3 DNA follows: TGCAGCGTTCGCCAGGGGGGTGAAAAACTGTTTTTT. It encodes CSVRQGGEKLFF.

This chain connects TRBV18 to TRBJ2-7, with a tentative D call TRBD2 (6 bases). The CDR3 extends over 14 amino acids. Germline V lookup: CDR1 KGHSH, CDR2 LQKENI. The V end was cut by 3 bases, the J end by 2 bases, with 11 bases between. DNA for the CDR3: TGTGCCAGCTCACCCGGGACGGGGGCCTACGAGCAGTACTTC. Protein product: CASSPGTGAYEQYF.

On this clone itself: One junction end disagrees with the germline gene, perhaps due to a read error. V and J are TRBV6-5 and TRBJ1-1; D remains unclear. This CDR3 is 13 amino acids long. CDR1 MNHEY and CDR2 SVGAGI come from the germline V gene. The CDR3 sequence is CTSSYFLDTEAFF. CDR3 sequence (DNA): TGTACCAGCAGTTACTTCCTCGACACTGAAGCTTTCTTT.

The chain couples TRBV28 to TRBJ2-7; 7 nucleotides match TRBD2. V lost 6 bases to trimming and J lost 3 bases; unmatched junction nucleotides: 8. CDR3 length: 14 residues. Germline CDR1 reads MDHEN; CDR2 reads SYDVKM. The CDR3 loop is CASSPSAGVYEQYF. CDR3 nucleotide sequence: TGTGCCAGCAGCCCCTCGGCGGGAGTCTACGAGCAGTACTTC.

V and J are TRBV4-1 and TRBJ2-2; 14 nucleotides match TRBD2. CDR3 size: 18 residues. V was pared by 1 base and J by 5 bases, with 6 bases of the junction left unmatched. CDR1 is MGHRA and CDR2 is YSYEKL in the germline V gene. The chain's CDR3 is CASSQGGLAGVGTGELFF. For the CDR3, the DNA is TGCGCCAGCAGCCAAGGGGGACTAGCGGGAGTCGGGACCGGGGAGCTGTTTTTT.

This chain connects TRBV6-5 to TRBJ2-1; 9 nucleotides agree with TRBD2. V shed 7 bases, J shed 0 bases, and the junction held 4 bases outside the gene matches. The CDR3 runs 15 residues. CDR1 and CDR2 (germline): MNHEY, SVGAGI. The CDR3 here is CASTPLAGSYNEQFF. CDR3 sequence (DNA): TGTGCCAGCACCCCACTAGCGGGCTCCTACAATGAGCAGTTCTTC.

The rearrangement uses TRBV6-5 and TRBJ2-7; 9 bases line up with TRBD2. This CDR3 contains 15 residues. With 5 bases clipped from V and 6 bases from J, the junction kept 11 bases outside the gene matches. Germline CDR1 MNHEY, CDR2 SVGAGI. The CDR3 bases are TGTGCCAGCAGTAGGAGAGCGGGGGGCCTTGGCGAGCAGTACTTC. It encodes CASSRRAGGLGEQYF.

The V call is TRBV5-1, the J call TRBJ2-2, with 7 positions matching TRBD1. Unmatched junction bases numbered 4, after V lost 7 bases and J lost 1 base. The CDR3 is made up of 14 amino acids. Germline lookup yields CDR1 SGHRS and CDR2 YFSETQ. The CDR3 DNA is TGCGCCAGCTGGACAGGCGAGAACACCGGGGAGCTGTTTTTT. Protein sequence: CASWTGENTGELFF.

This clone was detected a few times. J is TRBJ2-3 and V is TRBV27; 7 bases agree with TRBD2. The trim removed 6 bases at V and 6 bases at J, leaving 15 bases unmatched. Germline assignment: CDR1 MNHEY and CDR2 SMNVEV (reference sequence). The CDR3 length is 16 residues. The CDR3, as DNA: TGTGCCAGCAGCCATGGGGCTAGCGGACTATGGGATACGCAGTATTTT. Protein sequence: CASSHGASGLWDTQYF.

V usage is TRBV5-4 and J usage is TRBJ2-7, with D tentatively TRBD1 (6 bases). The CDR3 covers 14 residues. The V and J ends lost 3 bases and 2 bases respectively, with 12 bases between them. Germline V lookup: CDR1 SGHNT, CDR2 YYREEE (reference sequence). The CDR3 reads CASSWGHGTYEQYF. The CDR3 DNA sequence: TGTGCCAGCAGCTGGGGACATGGGACCTACGAGCAGTACTTC.

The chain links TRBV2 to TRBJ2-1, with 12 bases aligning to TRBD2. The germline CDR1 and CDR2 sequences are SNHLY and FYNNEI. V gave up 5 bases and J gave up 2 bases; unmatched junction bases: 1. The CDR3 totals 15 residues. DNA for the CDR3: TGTGCCAGCAGTCTAGCGGGGGGGGCCTACAATGAGCAGTTCTTC. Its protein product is CASSLAGGAYNEQFF.